A selection of T cell receptor beta chains follows, all from one sample in a study of early stage breast cancer tumors. Some clones are missing from TCRdb's copy, which holds only in-frame ones; the method was immunoSEQ multiplex PCR. The sample yields 5,000 to 6,500 clones, approximately 73% seen once. The sample consisted of normal breast tissue next to the tumor. The receptors were sampled from a person aged 40 to 49 with breast cancer. CDR3s include the opening cysteine and the closing phenylalanine or tryptophan. A D gene is named only where the DNA matches it firmly. Only part of the rows carry a size: once, few, many, or a class if the clone is expanded.

.	TRBD2	TRBJ2-1	TRBV7-2	TGTGCCAGCAGCTTAGTTGGGGGGGGAAACAATGAGCAGTTCTTC	CASSLVGGGNNEQFF
.	.	TRBJ2-1	TRBV7-8	TGTGCCAGCAGCTTAGATGTGTATAATGAGCAGTTCTTC	CASSLDVYNEQFF
few	TRBD2	TRBJ2-7	TRBV25-1	TGTGCCAGCAGTGACCGTTTGATTAGCGGGAGGACCTACGAGCAGTACTTC	CASSDRLISGRTYEQYF
.	TRBD2	TRBJ2-7	TRBV7-9	TGTGCCAGCAGCTTAATTCTCAGCGGGGGGGCGGGAGAGCAGTACTTC	CASSLILSGGAGEQYF
.	.	TRBJ2-1	TRBV10-2	TGCGCCAGCAGTCCTAGCTCCTACAATGAGCAGTTCTTC	CASSPSSYNEQFF
.	.	TRBJ1-1	TRBV7-2	TGTGCCAGCAGCTTAACGCCGACTGAAGCTTTCTTT	CASSLTPTEAFF
.	TRBD2	TRBJ2-1	TRBV10-3	TGTGCCATCAGCGTCGACATATTAGCGGGAGGGCCGGTGGATGAGCAGTTCTTC	CAISVDILAGGPVDEQFF
few	.	TRBJ2-2	TRBV10-1	TGCGCCAGCAGCGGGAGCGAGGCCGGGGAGCTGTTTTTT	CASSGSEAGELFF
.	.	TRBJ2-6	TRBV6-5	TGTGCCAGCAGCAACACCGCCTCTGGGGCCAACGTCCTGACTTTC	CASSNTASGANVLTF
.	.	TRBJ2-7	TRBV7-3	TGTGCCAGCAGCTTAGGGTCAGGGAACGAGCAGTACTTC	CASSLGSGNEQYF
few	TRBD1	TRBJ2-7	TRBV18	TGTGCCAGCTCACCCGGCCCTAGGACAGGTCCCTCCTACGAGCAGTACTTC	CASSPGPRTGPSYEQYF
.	TRBD1	TRBJ2-3	TRBV30	TGTGCCTGGAGTGCCCCCGGGGGACAGGGACGAAATACGCAGTATTTT	CAWSAPGGQGRNTQYF
.	.	TRBJ2-5	TRBV7-2	TGTGCCAGCACCGAAGGGGGAGGAGAGACCCAGTACTTC	CASTEGGGETQYF
.	TRBD2	TRBJ2-7	TRBV11-2	TGTGCCAGCAGCCGGACTAGCGGCTCCTACGAGCAGTACTTC	CASSRTSGSYEQYF
.	TRBD1	TRBJ2-1	TRBV2	TGTGCCAGCCAAGGGACAGTGGGAACCTACAATGAGCAGTTCTTC	CASQGTVGTYNEQFF
.	TRBD1	TRBJ2-5	TRBV15	TGTGCCACCAGCAGAGGGACATTGACGAAGGGGGCAGAGACCCAGTACTTC	CATSRGTLTKGAETQYF
.	.	TRBJ2-6	TRBV19	TGTGCCAGTAGTCCCGAGGACGGCTCTGGGGCCAACGTCCTGACTTTC	CASSPEDGSGANVLTF
.	.	TRBJ1-6	TRBV4-2	TGTGCCAGCAGCTCTCAGGAGGGGAGGGAGGGGGTGTTATCACCCCTCCACTTT	CASSSQEGREGVLSPLHF
.	.	TRBJ1-2	TRBV6-5	TGTGCCAGCAGTTACCTCCAGGGGCGCGGCTACACCTTC	CASSYLQGRGYTF
.	TRBD2	TRBJ2-3	TRBV9	TGTGCCAGCAGCGTAGGGGCCGCGGGAGGGCCGATAGATACGCAGTATTTT	CASSVGAAGGPIDTQYF
few	TRBD2	TRBJ2-1	TRBV7-9	TGTGCCAGCAGCGAACCTAGCGGACGTTCGGATGAGCAGTTCTTC	CASSEPSGRSDEQFF
.	.	TRBJ2-1	TRBV28	TGTGCCAGCAGTAACAGGGCGAATGAGCAGTTCTTC	CASSNRANEQFF
.	.	TRBJ2-7	TRBV7-8	TGTGCCAGCCTGGGGGCGAGGGAGCAGTACTTC	CASLGAREQYF
.	.	TRBJ2-2	TRBV7-6	TGTGCCAGCAGCTTAGTATTCGGCGGGGTGGACACCGGGGAGCTGTTTTTT	CASSLVFGGVDTGELFF
.	.	TRBJ2-7	TRBV27	TGTGCCAGCAGTTCTCCCGGGAGTGGGACGAACGAGCAGTACTTC	CASSSPGSGTNEQYF
once	.	TRBJ1-1	TRBV18	TGTGCCAGCTCACCACCCAATCCAGATGAAGCTTTCTTT	CASSPPNPDEAFF
.	TRBD2	TRBJ2-3	TRBV30	TGTGCCTGGGCCCGCGGGAGCCGGGGCACAGATACGCAGTATTTT	CAWARGSRGTDTQYF
.	TRBD1	TRBJ1-2	TRBV9	TGTGCCAGCAGCGTAGGACAGGGGGCGTTTGGCTACACCTTC	CASSVGQGAFGYTF
.	.	TRBJ2-3	TRBV2	TGTGCCAGCAGTGGCCCTGGAGGGTCTACAGATACGCAGTATTTT	CASSGPGGSTDTQYF
few	TRBD2	TRBJ2-1	TRBV7-9	TGTGCCAGCAGCACTAGCGGTTACAATGAGCAGTTCTTC	CASSTSGYNEQFF
.	TRBD1	TRBJ1-2	TRBV27	TGTGCCAGCAGCCGAACAGGGGGAATGAGGTATGGCTACACCTTC	CASSRTGGMRYGYTF
.	TRBD2	TRBJ2-3	TRBV7-9	TGTGCCAGCAGCTGGACTAGCGGGAGAGATACGCAGTATTTT	CASSWTSGRDTQYF
.	TRBD2	TRBJ2-3	TRBV5-1	TGCGCCAGCCAAAGACTAGCGGGAGAGGGCACAGATACGCAGTATTTT	CASQRLAGEGTDTQYF
.	.	TRBJ2-5	TRBV7-8	TGTGCCAGCAGCCTCGGGAGTCGGAGTGAGACCCAGTACTTC	CASSLGSRSETQYF
.	TRBD2	TRBJ2-5	TRBV18	TGTGCCAGCTCACCGGGACTACCTGGGGAGACCCAGTACTTC	CASSPGLPGETQYF
medium-sized	TRBD1	TRBJ2-7	TRBV7-9	TGTGCCAGCAGCACCCGCGGGACAGGGGACACCTACGAGCAGTACTTC	CASSTRGTGDTYEQYF
large	.	TRBJ2-7	TRBV7-9	TGTGCCAGCAGGTCTACAGGATCCTACGAGCAGTACTTC	CASRSTGSYEQYF
.	.	TRBJ1-2	TRBV6-1	TGTGCCAGCAGTGAACCCCGGGGAGCTAACTATGGCTACACCTTC	CASSEPRGANYGYTF
.	.	TRBJ2-5	TRBV7-9	TGTGCCAGCAGCCCTTTAGGGTCAGAGACCCAGTACTTC	CASSPLGSETQYF
.	.	TRBJ1-5	TRBV7-8	TGTGCCAGCAGCAAGACAGGAAATAGCAATCAGCCCCAGCATTTT	CASSKTGNSNQPQHF
.	.	TRBJ2-7	TRBV11-1	TGTGCCAGCAGCTTAGGGGCTGGGAGCGGCGAGCAGTACTTC	CASSLGAGSGEQYF
few	.	TRBJ2-7	TRBV5-8	TGTGCCAGCACCCAGAGGACTATGCAACAGTCTCTCGGCGAGCAGTACTTC	CASTQRTMQQSLGEQYF